These 8 T cell receptor beta chains share one sample of origin, sequenced in a study of blood T cell repertoires in COVID-19. Generated by immunoSEQ multiplex PCR, the TCRdb table keeps only in-frame clones and is missing some. The sample lists approximately 260,000 clones, around 86% seen once, with approximately 2.2% in the top ten. Sequencing input: peripheral blood. All receptors derive from a man aged 45-60 years with acute or convalescent COVID-19.

This sequence joins TRBV11-2 and TRBJ2-1, with D possibly TRBD1 on 6 matching bases. This CDR3 comprises 13 residues. Trimming took off 4 bases at V and 12 bases at J, with 16 bases between the two ends. Per the germline V gene, CDR1 is SGHAT and CDR2 is FQNNGV. Here the CDR3 DNA reads TGTGCCAGCAGCTCGGACCGTGGGGGCTCGCAGTTCTTC. This encodes CASSSDRGGSQFF.

The sample holds many counts of this clone. This sequence joins TRBV5-4 and TRBJ2-1; the match to TRBD2 covers 7 bases. From germline, CDR1 is SGHNT and CDR2 YYREEE (reference sequence). The length of the CDR3 is 16 residues. Trimming cost V 4 bases and J 2 bases; bases outside gene matches: 9. CDR3: CASSRLPSGAYNEQFF. CDR3 bases: TGTGCCAGCAGCCGCCTTCCTAGCGGAGCCTACAATGAGCAGTTCTTC.

The chain recombines TRBV6-8 with TRBJ1-1; D may be TRBD1 (5 bases). This CDR3 spans 14 amino acids. Trimming took off 8 bases at V and 3 bases at J, with 16 bases between the two ends. Germline CDR1 reads MNHGY; CDR2 reads SAAAGT. CDR3 sequence reads: CASAIFRGDTEAFF. The DNA for the CDR3 is TGTGCCAGCGCGATTTTCCGGGGGGACACTGAAGCTTTCTTT.

The chain uses TRBV2 and TRBJ2-1, with 7 bases lining up with TRBD2. V shed 6 bases and J 8 bases; nucleotides not matched to a gene: 4. This CDR3 spans 12 amino acids. Germline V lookup: CDR1 SNHLY, CDR2 FYNNEI. Here the CDR3 DNA reads TGTGCCAGCAGGGGCCGGGGGGATGAGCAGTTCTTC. Translation gives CASRGRGDEQFF.

This clone showed up just once. The genes are TRBV5-1 and TRBJ1-4; perhaps TRBD1 as D (6 bases). The CDR3 loop spans 15 amino acids. V shed 0 bases and J shed 8 bases, with 14 bases lying between them. Germline CDR1 and CDR2: SGHRS and YFSETQ. This CDR3 reads CASSLVGTSEEKLFF. CDR3 coding DNA: TGCGCCAGCAGCTTGGTCGGGACATCAGAGGAAAAACTGTTTTTT.

In this sample, this clone turned up a few times. J is TRBJ1-1 and V is TRBV12-5, with D unresolved. Trimming stripped 1 base from V and 4 bases from J, with 16 bases between. Germline CDR1 and CDR2: LGHNT and FRNRAP. The CDR3 totals 16 residues. The CDR3 region has the DNA TGTGCTAGTGGTTTGGGCCGACCCGGCTGGAGCACTGAAGCTTTCTTT. Its translation is CASGLGRPGWSTEAFF.

The rearrangement joins TRBV5-1 to TRBJ2-3; TRBD2 aligns across 10 bases. The V segment lost 3 bases and the J segment 3 bases; nucleotides outside the gene matches: 7. The CDR3 runs to 16 residues. Germline values: CDR1 SGHRS, CDR2 YFSETQ. The CDR3 reads CASSSLPSGGTDTQYF. CDR3 DNA sequence: TGCGCCAGCAGCTCCCTCCCTAGCGGGGGAACAGATACGCAGTATTTT.

This sequence joins TRBV7-3 and TRBJ2-1; D is possibly TRBD1 (6 bases). The germline CDR1 and CDR2 sequences are SGHTA and FQGTGA. The CDR3 sequence is 15 residues long. Trimming took 6 bases from V and 5 from J, leaving 17 bases between them. CDR3 amino acids: CASSPNRVRDNEQFF. The CDR3 DNA reads as TGTGCCAGCAGTCCGAACAGGGTTCGGGACAATGAGCAGTTCTTC. Together with reference TRBV7-3 and TRBJ2-1, the CDR3 gives the full variable domain: GAGVSQTPSNKVTEKGKYVELRCDPISGHTALYWYRQSLGQGPEFLIYFQGTGAADDSGLPNDRFFAVRPEGSVSTLKIQRTERGDSAVYLCASSPNRVRDNEQFFGPGTRLTVL.